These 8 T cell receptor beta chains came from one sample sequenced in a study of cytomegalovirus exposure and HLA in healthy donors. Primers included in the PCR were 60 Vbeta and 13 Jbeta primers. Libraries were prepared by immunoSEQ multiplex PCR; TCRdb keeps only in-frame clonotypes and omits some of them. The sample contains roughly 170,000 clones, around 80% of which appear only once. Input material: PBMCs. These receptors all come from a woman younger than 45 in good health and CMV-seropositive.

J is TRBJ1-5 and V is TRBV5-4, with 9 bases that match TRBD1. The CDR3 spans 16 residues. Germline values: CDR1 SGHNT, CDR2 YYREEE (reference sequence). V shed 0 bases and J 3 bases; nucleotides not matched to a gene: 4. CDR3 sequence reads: CASSLGGQGNNQPQHF. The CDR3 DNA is TGTGCCAGCAGCTTGGGGGGACAGGGCAACAATCAGCCCCAGCATTTT.

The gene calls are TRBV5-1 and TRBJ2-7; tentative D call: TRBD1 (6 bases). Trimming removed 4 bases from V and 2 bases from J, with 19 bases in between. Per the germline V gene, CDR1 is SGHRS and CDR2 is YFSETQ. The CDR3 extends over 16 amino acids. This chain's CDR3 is CASSPDGTPVAYEQYF. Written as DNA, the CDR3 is TGCGCCAGCAGCCCGGACGGGACACCAGTGGCCTACGAGCAGTACTTC.

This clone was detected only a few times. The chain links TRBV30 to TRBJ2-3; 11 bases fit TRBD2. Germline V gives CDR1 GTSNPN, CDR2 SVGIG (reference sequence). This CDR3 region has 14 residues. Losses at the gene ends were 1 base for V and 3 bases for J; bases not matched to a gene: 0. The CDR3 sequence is CAWSGLAGTDTQYF. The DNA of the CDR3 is TGTGCCTGGAGTGGACTAGCGGGAACAGATACGCAGTATTTT.

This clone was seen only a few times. CDR3 residues: CASKTGSYEQYF. The CDR3 DNA sequence: TGTGCCTCTAAGACAGGCTCCTACGAGCAGTACTTC. V usage is TRBV10-3 and J usage is TRBJ2-5; perhaps TRBD1 as D (6 bases). With the DNA end fitting TRBJ2-7 better, the J assignment may be wrong. The CDR3 is made up of 12 amino acids. Germline V gives CDR1 ENHRY, CDR2 SYGVKD.

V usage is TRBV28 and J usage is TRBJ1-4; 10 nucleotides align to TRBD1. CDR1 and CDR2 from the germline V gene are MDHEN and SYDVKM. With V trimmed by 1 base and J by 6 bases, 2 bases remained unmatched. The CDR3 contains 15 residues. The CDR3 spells CASSLFGQGDEKLFF. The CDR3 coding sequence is TGTGCCAGCAGTTTATTTGGACAGGGGGATGAAAAACTGTTTTTT.

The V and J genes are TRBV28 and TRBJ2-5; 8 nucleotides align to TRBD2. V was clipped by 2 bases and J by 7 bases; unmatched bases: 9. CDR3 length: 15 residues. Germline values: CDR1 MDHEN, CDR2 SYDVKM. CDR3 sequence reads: CASSLPSGLRGTQYF. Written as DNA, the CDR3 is TGTGCCAGCAGTTTACCTAGCGGGTTACGGGGGACCCAGTACTTC. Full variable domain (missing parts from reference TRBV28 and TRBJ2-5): DVKVTQSSRYLVKRTGEKVFLECVQDMDHENMFWYRQDPGLGLRLIYFSYDVKMKEKGDIPEGYSVSREKKERFSLILESASTNQTSMYLCASSLPSGLRGTQYFGPGTRLLVL.

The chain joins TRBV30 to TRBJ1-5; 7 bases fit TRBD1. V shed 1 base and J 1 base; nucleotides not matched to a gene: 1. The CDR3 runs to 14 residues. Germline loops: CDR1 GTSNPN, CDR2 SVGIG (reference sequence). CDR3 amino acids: CAWSGDRSNQPQHF. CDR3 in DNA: TGTGCCTGGAGTGGGGACAGAAGCAATCAGCCCCAGCATTTT.

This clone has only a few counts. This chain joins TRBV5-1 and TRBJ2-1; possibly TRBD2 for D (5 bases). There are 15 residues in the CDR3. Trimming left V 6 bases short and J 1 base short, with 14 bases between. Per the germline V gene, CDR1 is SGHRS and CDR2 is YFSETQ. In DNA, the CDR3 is TGCGCCAGCAAGGAGGAGGCCATGTCCTACAATGAGCAGTTCTTC. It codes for CASKEEAMSYNEQFF.